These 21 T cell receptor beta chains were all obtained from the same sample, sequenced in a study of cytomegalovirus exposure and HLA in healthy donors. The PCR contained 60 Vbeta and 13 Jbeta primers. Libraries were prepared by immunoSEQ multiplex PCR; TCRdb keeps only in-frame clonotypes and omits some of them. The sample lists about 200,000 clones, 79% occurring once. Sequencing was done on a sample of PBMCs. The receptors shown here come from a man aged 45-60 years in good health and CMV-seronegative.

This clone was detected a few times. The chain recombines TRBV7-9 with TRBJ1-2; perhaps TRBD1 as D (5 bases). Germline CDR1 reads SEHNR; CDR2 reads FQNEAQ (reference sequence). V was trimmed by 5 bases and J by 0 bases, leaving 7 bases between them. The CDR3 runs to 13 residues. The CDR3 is CASSRTSNYGYTF. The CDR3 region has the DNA TGTGCCAGCAGCCGGACATCTAACTATGGCTACACCTTC.

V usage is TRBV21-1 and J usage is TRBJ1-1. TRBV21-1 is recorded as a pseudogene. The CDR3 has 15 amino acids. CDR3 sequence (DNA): TGTGCCAGCAGCAAAGGAGAAGATTCTTGGACTGAAGCTTTCTTT. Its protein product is CASSKGEDSWTEAFF.

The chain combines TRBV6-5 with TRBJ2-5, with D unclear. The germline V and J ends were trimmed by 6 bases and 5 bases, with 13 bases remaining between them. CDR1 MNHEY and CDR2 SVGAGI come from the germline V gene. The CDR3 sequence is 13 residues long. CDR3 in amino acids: CASRRKWYETQYF. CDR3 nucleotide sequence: TGTGCCAGCAGGAGAAAGTGGTACGAGACCCAGTACTTC.

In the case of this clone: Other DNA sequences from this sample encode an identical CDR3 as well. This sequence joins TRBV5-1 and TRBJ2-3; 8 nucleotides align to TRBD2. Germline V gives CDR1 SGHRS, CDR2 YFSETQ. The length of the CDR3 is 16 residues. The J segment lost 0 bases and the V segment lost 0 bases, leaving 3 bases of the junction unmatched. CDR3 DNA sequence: TGCGCCAGCAGCTTGGAACCTAGCGGGAGCACAGATACGCAGTATTTT. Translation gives CASSLEPSGSTDTQYF.

CDR3: CASSSVSLYNEQFF. The CDR3 DNA reads as TGTGCCAGCAGCTCGGTCTCCCTATACAATGAGCAGTTCTTC. The chain links TRBV5-8 to TRBJ2-1; no reliable D call. Germline V lookup: CDR1 SGHTS, CDR2 YDEGEE. The CDR3 extends over 14 amino acids. V dropped 3 bases and J dropped 4 bases, with 11 bases sitting between them.

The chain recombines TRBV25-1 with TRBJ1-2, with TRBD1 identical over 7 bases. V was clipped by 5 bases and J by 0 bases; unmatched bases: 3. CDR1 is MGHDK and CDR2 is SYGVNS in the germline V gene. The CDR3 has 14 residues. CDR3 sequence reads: CASSYTGANYGYTF. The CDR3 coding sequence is TGTGCCAGCAGTTACACAGGGGCTAACTATGGCTACACCTTC.

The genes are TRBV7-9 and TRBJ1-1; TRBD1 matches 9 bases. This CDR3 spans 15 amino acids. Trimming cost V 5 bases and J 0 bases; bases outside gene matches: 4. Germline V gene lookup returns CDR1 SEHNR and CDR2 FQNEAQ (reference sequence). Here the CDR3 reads CASSPGTGMNTEAFF. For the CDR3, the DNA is TGTGCCAGCAGCCCCGGGACAGGGATGAACACTGAAGCTTTCTTT.

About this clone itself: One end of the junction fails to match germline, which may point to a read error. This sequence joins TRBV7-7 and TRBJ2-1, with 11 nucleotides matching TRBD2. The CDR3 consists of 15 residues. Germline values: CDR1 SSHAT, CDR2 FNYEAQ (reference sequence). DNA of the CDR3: TGTGCTAGCAGTCAGACTAGCGGGACCTACAATGAGCAGTTCTTC. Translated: CASSQTSGTYNEQFF.

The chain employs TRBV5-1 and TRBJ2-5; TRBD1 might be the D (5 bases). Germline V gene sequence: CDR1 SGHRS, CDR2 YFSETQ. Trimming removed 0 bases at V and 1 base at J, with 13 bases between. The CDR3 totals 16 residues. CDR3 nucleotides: TGCGCCAGCAGCTTGGCCGTTAACAGGCTCCAAGAGACCCAGTACTTC. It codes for CASSLAVNRLQETQYF.

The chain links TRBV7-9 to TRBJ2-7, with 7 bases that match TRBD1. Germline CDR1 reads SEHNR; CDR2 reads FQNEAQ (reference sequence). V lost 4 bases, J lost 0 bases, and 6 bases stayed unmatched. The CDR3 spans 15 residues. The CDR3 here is CASSSRQGSSYEQYF. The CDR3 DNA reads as TGTGCCAGCAGCTCGCGACAGGGAAGCTCCTACGAGCAGTACTTC. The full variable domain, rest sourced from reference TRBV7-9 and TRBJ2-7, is DTGVSQNPRHKITKRGQNVTFRCDPISEHNRLYWYRQTLGQGPEFLTYFQNEAQLEKSRLLSDRFSAERPKGSFSTLEIQRTEQGDSAMYLCASSSRQGSSYEQYFGPGTRLTVT.

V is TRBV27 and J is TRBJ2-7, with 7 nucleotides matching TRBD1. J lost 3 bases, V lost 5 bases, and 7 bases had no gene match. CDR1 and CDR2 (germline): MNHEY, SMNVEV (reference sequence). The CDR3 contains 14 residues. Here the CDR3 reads CASSPKAGGYEQYF. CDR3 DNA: TGTGCCAGCAGTCCCAAGGCAGGGGGCTACGAGCAGTACTTC.

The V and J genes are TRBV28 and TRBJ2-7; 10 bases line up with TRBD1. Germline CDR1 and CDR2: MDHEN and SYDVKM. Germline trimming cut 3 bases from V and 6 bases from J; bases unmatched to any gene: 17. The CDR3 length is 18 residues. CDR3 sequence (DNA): TGTGCCAGCAGTTTCACCTCTGCCGGGACAGGGGCCTTCGGCGAGCAGTACTTC. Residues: CASSFTSAGTGAFGEQYF.

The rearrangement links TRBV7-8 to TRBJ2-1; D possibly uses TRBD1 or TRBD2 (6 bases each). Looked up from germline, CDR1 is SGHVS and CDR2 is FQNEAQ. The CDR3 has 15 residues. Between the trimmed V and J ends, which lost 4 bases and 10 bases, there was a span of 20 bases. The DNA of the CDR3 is TGTGCCAGCAGCTCAGCTAGCGTGCCTACAGGGGAGCAGTTCTTC. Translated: CASSSASVPTGEQFF.

CDR3 sequence reads: CASSRQGNREQYF. CDR3 bases: TGTGCCAGCAGTCGACAGGGTAACCGCGAGCAGTACTTC. The V gene is TRBV2, the J gene TRBJ2-7; 7 bases agree with TRBD1. V dropped 5 bases and J dropped 6; count of bases not matched to a gene: 7. The CDR3 is 13 amino acids. Per the germline V gene, CDR1 is SNHLY and CDR2 is FYNNEI.

Written as DNA, the CDR3 is TGTGCCAGCAGCCGTGGTCTCGAGAGGGAGCAGTACTTC. Encoded protein: CASSRGLEREQYF. V gene TRBV5-6 combines with J gene TRBJ2-5; possibly TRBD2 for D (5 bases). CDR1 and CDR2 (germline): SGHDT, YYEEEE. V shed 4 bases and J shed 11 bases, with 18 bases lying between them. This CDR3 comprises 13 residues. Variable domain in full (rest from reference TRBV5-6 and TRBJ2-5): DAGVTQSPTHLIKTRGQQVTLRCSPKSGHDTVSWYQQALGQGPQFIFQYYEEEERQRGNFPDRFSGHQFPNYSSELNVNALLLGDSALYLCASSRGLEREQYFGPGTRLLVL.

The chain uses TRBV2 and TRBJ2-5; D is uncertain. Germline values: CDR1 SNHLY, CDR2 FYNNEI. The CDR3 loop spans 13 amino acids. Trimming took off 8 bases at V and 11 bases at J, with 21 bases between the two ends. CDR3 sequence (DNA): TGTGCCAGCTCTCCGGGTATGGTCGAGGAGCAGTACTTC. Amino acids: CASSPGMVEEQYF. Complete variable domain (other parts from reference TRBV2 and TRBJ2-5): EPEVTQTPSHQVTQMGQEVILRCVPISNHLYFYWYRQILGQKVEFLVSFYNNEISEKSEIFDDQFSVERPDGSNFTLKIRSTKLEDSAMYFCASSPGMVEEQYFGPGTRLLVL.

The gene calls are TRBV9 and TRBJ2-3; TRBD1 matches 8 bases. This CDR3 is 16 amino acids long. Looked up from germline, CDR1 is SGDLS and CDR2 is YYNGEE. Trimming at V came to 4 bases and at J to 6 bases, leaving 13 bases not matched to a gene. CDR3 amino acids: CASSPGTGTPPDTQYF. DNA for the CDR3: TGTGCCAGCAGCCCGGGGACAGGCACCCCGCCTGATACGCAGTATTTT.

CDR3 sequence (DNA): TGTGCCAGCAGCTTTCTTAATCAGCCCCAGCATTTT. Its protein product is CASSFLNQPQHF. The rearrangement uses TRBV5-5 and TRBJ1-5; D gene unclear. CDR1 SGHKS and CDR2 YYEKEE come from the germline V gene (reference sequence). The CDR3 extends over 12 amino acids. The ends were cut back, 2 bases at V and 4 bases at J, with 4 bases in the middle.

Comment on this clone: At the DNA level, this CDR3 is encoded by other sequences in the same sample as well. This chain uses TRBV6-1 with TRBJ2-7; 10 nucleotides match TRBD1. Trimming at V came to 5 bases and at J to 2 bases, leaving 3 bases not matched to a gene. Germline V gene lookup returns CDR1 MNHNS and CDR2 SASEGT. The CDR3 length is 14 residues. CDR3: CASSPGQGTYEQYF. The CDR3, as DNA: TGTGCCAGCAGTCCGGGACAGGGGACCTACGAGCAGTACTTC.

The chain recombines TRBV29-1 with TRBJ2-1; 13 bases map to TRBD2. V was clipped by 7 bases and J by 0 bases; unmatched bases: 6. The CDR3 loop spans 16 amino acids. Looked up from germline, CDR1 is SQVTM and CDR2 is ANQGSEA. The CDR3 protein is CSAVGLAGVSYNEQFF. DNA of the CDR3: TGCAGCGCTGTCGGACTAGCGGGAGTCTCCTACAATGAGCAGTTCTTC.

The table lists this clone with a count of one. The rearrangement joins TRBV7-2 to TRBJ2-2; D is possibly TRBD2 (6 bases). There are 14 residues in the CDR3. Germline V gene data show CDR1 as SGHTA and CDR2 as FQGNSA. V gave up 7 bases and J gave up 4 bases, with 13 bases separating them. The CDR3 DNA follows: TGTGCCAGCACCACGGGACTCTCCACCGGGGAGCTGTTTTTT. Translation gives CASTTGLSTGELFF.